The present T cell receptor (beta chain) was sequenced within a study of cytomegalovirus exposure and HLA in healthy donors. Use of 60 Vbeta and 13 Jbeta primers characterized the PCR. TCRdb's table, derived via immunoSEQ multiplex PCR, lists solely in-frame clones and lacks some. The sample shows 140,000 to 150,000 clones, about 80% of them seen only once. The source is a young woman in good health and CMV-seropositive. Source material: PBMCs.

CDR3 residues: CASSVGAGNTIYF. CDR3 coding DNA: TGTGCCAGCAGTGTAGGGGCTGGAAACACCATATATTTT. This rearrangement joins TRBV6-1 to TRBJ1-3, with D perhaps matching TRBD1 (5 bases). From germline, CDR1 is MNHNS and CDR2 SASEGT. V was clipped by 4 bases and J by 2 bases, with 6 bases between them. The CDR3 has 13 residues.